This T cell receptor (beta chain) came from a study of blood T cell repertoires in COVID-19. Study overall: Samples came from the United States, Italy and Spain, spanning acute and convalescent COVID-19. The analysed material was cDNA or gDNA that came from T cells, B-cell-depleted T cells, or PBMCs.

The CDR3 extends over 16 amino acids. CDR1 is SNHLY, CDR2 FYNNEI, per germline. V was shortened by 5 bases and J by 1 base, with 17 bases between the two germline ends. Assay used: immunoSEQ multiplex PCR; TCRdb lists only in-frame clones, some missing. The sample contains just under 300,000 clones, more than 85% of which appear only once. What was sequenced was peripheral blood. The source of this sequence is a man between 65 and 85 years old with acute or convalescent COVID-19. The genes are TRBV2 and TRBJ2-5, with TRBD2 as a possible D gene (5 bases). The CDR3, as DNA: TGTGCCAGCAGTTTAAAACCGGGGTCGTTCCAAGAGACCCAGTACTTC. This encodes CASSLKPGSFQETQYF.